The next 24 T cell receptor beta chains were all read from a single sample in a study of spatial heterogeneity in lung cancer. Study-wide results and caveats: For expanded intratumoral alpha and beta TCRs, counts tracked tumor mutation counts.

Their antigens remain unidentified. TCRdb called the 5' RACE reads again in MiXCR, with one record for every CDR3 protein. The sample has some 16,000 distinct CDR3 sequences, approximately 6.2% seen once; the top ten hold less than 20%. Time point described: sample taken at primary tumor resection. The specimen was lung tumor tissue, collected at surgery. These receptors originate from a female donor with early-stage non-small cell lung cancer.

The chain has TRBV6-1 and TRBJ2-4; D ambiguous. The CDR3 length is 12 residues. V was clipped by 1 base and J by 15 bases, with 13 bases between them. Germline V CDR1 and CDR2: MNHNS, SASEGT. Written as DNA, the CDR3 is TGTGCCAGCAGTGAAGGCTACAGCCGTCGGTACTTC. It translates to CASSEGYSRRYF.

This clonotype occurred many times. This chain links TRBV11-2 with TRBJ2-7; 8 nucleotides match TRBD1. V trimming: 5 bases; J trimming: 3 bases; junction bases outside the gene matches: 12. In germline, CDR1 is SGHAT, CDR2 FQNNGV. The length of the CDR3 is 16 residues. This chain's CDR3 is CASSLRQGPLRYEQYF. The CDR3 nucleotides are TGTGCCAGCAGCCTAAGACAGGGGCCCCTCCGCTACGAGCAGTACTTC.

In its sample, this clonotype is medium-sized. This chain uses TRBV11-2 with TRBJ1-6; TRBD1 aligns across 7 bases. Germline CDR1 reads SGHAT; CDR2 reads FQNNGV. The V gene end was trimmed by 5 bases and the J gene end by 14 bases; junction bases not matched to a gene: 3. The CDR3 has 11 amino acids. CDR3 bases: TGTGCCAGCAGCCACAGGGGTACCCTCCACTTT. This gives the protein CASSHRGTLHF.

This clonotype was seen at least ten times. This rearrangement joins TRBV9 to TRBJ2-7; the D gene could be TRBD1 or TRBD2 (6 bases each). Germline V gene lookup returns CDR1 SGDLS and CDR2 YYNGEE. CDR3 length: 13 amino acids. Trimming stripped 0 bases from V and 5 bases from J, with 9 bases between. The CDR3 DNA reads TGTGCCAGCAGCGTAGGGGGGGCTAACGAGCAGTACTTC. Its protein is CASSVGGANEQYF.

This clonotype was counted many times. The chain uses TRBV2 and TRBJ1-5; 9 bases are shared with TRBD1. There are 16 residues in the CDR3. V shed 6 bases, J shed 7 bases, and the junction held 13 bases outside the gene matches. Germline V CDR1 and CDR2: SNHLY, FYNNEI. This CDR3 reads CASSYSPGQGGQPQHF. The CDR3 nucleotides read TGTGCCAGCAGCTACAGCCCGGGACAGGGTGGGCAGCCCCAGCATTTT.

This clonotype was recorded at least ten times. The chain uses TRBV7-2 and TRBJ1-6; D might be TRBD1 (5 bases). CDR3 size: 19 residues. CDR1 and CDR2 (germline): SGHTA, FQGNSA. V lost 5 bases and J 0 bases, leaving 20 bases between the germline ends. CDR3 residues: CASSHPRGHTASYNSPLHF. In nucleotides, the CDR3 is TGTGCCAGCAGCCACCCCCGGGGCCACACCGCCTCCTATAATTCACCCCTCCACTTT.

The sample holds many counts of this clonotype. The genes are TRBV6-1 and TRBJ2-2; 8 bases fit TRBD2. The CDR3 loop spans 16 amino acids. Germline loops: CDR1 MNHNS, CDR2 SASEGT. J gave up 7 bases and V 2 bases, and 9 bases lay outside the gene matches. The CDR3 spells CASSELGSGAGGELFF. The DNA of the CDR3 is TGTGCCAGCAGTGAATTGGGTAGCGGGGCCGGCGGGGAGCTGTTTTTT.

This clonotype is labeled as large (0.1 to 1%). The V call is TRBV10-2, the J call TRBJ2-1; D uncertain. Germline-derived CDR1 and CDR2 are WSHSY and SAAADI. This CDR3 region has 13 residues. V lost 4 bases to trimming and J lost 6 bases, with 10 bases between them. The CDR3 region is CASSVDLANEQFF. The CDR3 DNA reads TGCGCCAGCAGTGTTGACCTGGCCAATGAGCAGTTCTTC.

This clonotype was counted many times. The CDR3 here is CSAPSKGSGGQETQYF. CDR3 bases: TGCAGTGCTCCCAGCAAGGGAAGCGGGGGTCAAGAGACCCAGTACTTC. The V gene is TRBV20-1, the J gene TRBJ2-5, with TRBD2 matching over 8 bases. Losses at the gene ends were 5 bases for V and 2 bases for J; bases not matched to a gene: 13. The V gene's germline CDR1 is DFQATT and CDR2 SNEGSKA (reference sequence). CDR3 length: 16 residues.

This clonotype was found many times. The V gene is TRBV2, the J gene TRBJ1-1; perhaps TRBD1 as D (6 bases). CDR1 and CDR2 (germline): SNHLY, FYNNEI. Deletions cut 6 bases from V and 7 bases from J, with 15 bases between. CDR3 length: 13 residues. CDR3: CASSATGRGEAFF. CDR3 DNA sequence: TGTGCCAGCAGCGCAACAGGGCGCGGTGAAGCTTTCTTT.

This clonotype was seen ten or more times. The chain carries TRBV6-6 and TRBJ2-3; 7 bases agree with TRBD1. The germline V gene encodes CDR1 MNHNY and CDR2 SVGAGI (reference sequence). Losses at the gene ends were 3 bases for V and 5 bases for J; bases not matched to a gene: 5. The length of the CDR3 is 14 residues. CDR3 loop: CASSYDRAGDTQYF. The CDR3 DNA reads TGTGCCAGCAGTTATGACAGGGCCGGAGATACGCAGTATTTT.

This clonotype was seen many times. This sequence joins TRBV4-1 and TRBJ2-2; the D gene is possibly TRBD1 (6 bases). The CDR3 is 15 residues long. Germline V lookup: CDR1 MGHRA, CDR2 YSYEKL. The V gene lost 5 bases and the J gene lost 4 bases, with 14 bases spanning the gap. In DNA form, the CDR3 reads TGCGCCAGCAGCACCCCGGGACAAATCACCGGGGAGCTGTTTTTT. This gives the protein CASSTPGQITGELFF.

In its sample, this clonotype is medium-sized. This chain joins TRBV7-3 and TRBJ1-1; D unclear. Germline values: CDR1 SGHTA, CDR2 FQGTGA. The CDR3 extends over 13 amino acids. V was cut by 5 bases and J by 6 bases, with 13 bases left in between. CDR3 loop: CASSLRSTSEAFF. In DNA, the CDR3 is TGTGCCAGCAGCCTAAGATCCACGTCTGAAGCTTTCTTT.

The chain carries TRBV12-3 or TRBV12-4 and TRBJ2-3; 15 nucleotides agree with TRBD2. The V segment lost 2 bases and the J segment 3 bases; nucleotides outside the gene matches: 6. The CDR3 runs to 18 residues. The CDR3 sequence: CASSLSGTSGGKTDTQYF. The CDR3 nucleotides are TGTGCCAGCAGTTTATCTGGGACTAGCGGGGGGAAAACAGATACGCAGTATTTT.

This clonotype was picked up many times. V and J are TRBV7-3 and TRBJ1-1; D is undetermined. The CDR3 length is 13 residues. Germline V gene data show CDR1 as SGHTA and CDR2 as FQGTGA. V shed 4 bases and J shed 1 base, with 7 bases lying between them. The DNA for the CDR3 is TGTGCCAGCAGCTATGGAGCGAACACTGAAGCTTTCTTT. This codes for CASSYGANTEAFF. Looking up the rest from reference TRBV7-3 and TRBJ1-1 gives the full variable domain: GAGVSQTPSNKVTEKGKYVELRCDPISGHTALYWYRQSLGQGPEFLIYFQGTGAADDSGLPNDRFFAVRPEGSVSTLKIQRTERGDSAVYLCASSYGANTEAFFGQGTRLTVV.

The CDR3 sequence: CASSPLRTGIDEQYF. The CDR3 DNA follows: TGCGCCAGCAGCCCCCTTCGTACAGGGATCGACGAGCAGTACTTC. The J gene is TRBJ2-7, the V gene TRBV4-3, with D perhaps TRBD1 (6 bases). Germline-derived CDR1 and CDR2 are LGHNA and YSLEER. The length of the CDR3 is 15 residues. Trimming took 4 bases from V and 5 from J, leaving 18 bases between them.

This clonotype was detected ten times or more. The J gene is TRBJ2-5, the V gene TRBV11-2; weak D call: TRBD2 (6 bases). The CDR3 is made up of 17 amino acids. CDR1 SGHAT and CDR2 FQNNGV come from the germline V gene. The V end was cut by 1 base, the J end by 0 bases, with 15 bases between. The CDR3 nucleotides read TGTGCCAGCAGCTTAGGTGTGCGGGGCTCGTACCAAGAGACCCAGTACTTC. Translating gives CASSLGVRGSYQETQYF.

This clonotype occurred many times. V and J are TRBV9 and TRBJ1-4; no reliable D call. Germline V gene data show CDR1 as SGDLS and CDR2 as YYNGEE. V was cut by 3 bases and J by 4 bases, with 16 bases left in between. The CDR3 is made up of 16 amino acids. The CDR3 loop reads CASSAGSRADNEKLFF. The CDR3 DNA follows: TGTGCCAGCAGCGCCGGTTCTAGGGCCGATAATGAAAAACTGTTTTTT.

This clonotype was observed at least ten times. V usage is TRBV12-3 or TRBV12-4 and J usage is TRBJ1-4; D is unresolved. The length of the CDR3 is 11 residues. V dropped 3 bases and J dropped 8 bases, with 4 bases sitting between them. CDR3 protein: CASSFREKLFF. The CDR3, as DNA: TGTGCCAGCAGTTTCCGGGAAAAACTGTTTTTT.

This clonotype has at least ten counts. V is TRBV2 and J is TRBJ1-5, with D uncertain. V dropped 6 bases and J dropped 5 bases, with 14 bases sitting between them. The length of the CDR3 is 14 residues. Germline CDR1 is SNHLY and CDR2 is FYNNEI. The CDR3 region has the DNA TGTGCCAGCAGCCTTACGGACGGTTATCAGCCCCAGCATTTT. Translation: CASSLTDGYQPQHF.

This clonotype appeared many times. The chain has TRBV24-1 and TRBJ1-1; a weak D match, TRBD1 (6 bases). V shed 4 bases and J shed 4 bases, with 12 bases lying between them. Looked up from germline, CDR1 is KGHDR and CDR2 is SFDVKD. The CDR3 has 14 residues. CDR3 loop: CATSDPLTGTEAFF. Written as DNA, the CDR3 is TGTGCCACCAGTGACCCGCTGACAGGCACTGAAGCTTTCTTT.

This clonotype was seen at least ten times. The gene calls are TRBV20-1 and TRBJ1-4; no definite D call. The germline V gene has CDR1 DFQATT and CDR2 SNEGSKA (reference sequence). Trimming stripped 1 base from V and 5 bases from J, with 14 bases between. The CDR3 consists of 15 residues. DNA of the CDR3: TGCAGTGCTAGAGCGTTGGCCGGCCGGAATGAAAAACTGTTTTTT. Translation gives CSARALAGRNEKLFF.

J is TRBJ2-5 and V is TRBV28, with D perhaps matching TRBD2 (7 bases). Trimming removed 7 bases from V and 5 bases from J, with 14 bases in between. CDR1 is MDHEN, CDR2 SYDVKM, per germline. This CDR3 contains 13 residues. For the CDR3, the DNA is TGTGCCAGCACCCCCGGGGGGCTGGAGACCCAGTACTTC. Translating gives CASTPGGLETQYF.

V usage is TRBV27 and J usage is TRBJ1-1; TRBD1 matches at 7 bases. The length of the CDR3 is 13 residues. CDR1 and CDR2 (germline): MNHEY, SMNVEV (reference sequence). V dropped 8 bases and J dropped 6; count of bases not matched to a gene: 9. The CDR3 DNA is TGTGCCAGCCAAGACAGGGTTAGGGCTGAAGCTTTCTTT. Its translation: CASQDRVRAEAFF.